Following are 18 T cell receptor beta chains from one sample sequenced in a study of graft-versus-host responses after intestinal transplantation (dated by TCRdb to about 2021). Antigens for these TCRs are unknown. The time point label, as the study defines it: cells obtained before transplantation from donor or recipient. Library generation was performed with the immunoSEQ multiplex PCR assay. The table comes from immuneACCESS by way of TCRdb, which keeps in-frame sequences with V and J called. Part of the clones is missing from these tables; in studies checked, under half for an unresolved V gene and the rest for unknown reasons. The sample data list 150,000 or so clones, and about 90% of these were observed just once. The ten largest clones add up to approximately 0.2% of the sample. Sequenced material: unstimulated CD4+ T cells sorted from spleen or lymph node cells, taken before intestinal transplant. The receptors here all came from a human donor who received an intestinal transplant.

The rearrangement joins TRBV7-3 to TRBJ2-3, with unresolved D. The V gene's germline CDR1 is SGHTA and CDR2 FQGTGA. This CDR3 region has 15 residues. V was clipped by 2 bases and J by 0 bases, with 9 bases between them. CDR3 residues: CASSLGPISTDTQYF. CDR3 DNA sequence: TGTGCCAGCAGCTTAGGCCCAATAAGCACAGATACGCAGTATTTT. Looking up the rest from reference TRBV7-3 and TRBJ2-3 gives the full variable domain: GAGVSQTPSNKVTEKGKYVELRCDPISGHTALYWYRQSLGQGPEFLIYFQGTGAADDSGLPNDRFFAVRPEGSVSTLKIQRTERGDSAVYLCASSLGPISTDTQYFGPGTRLTVL.

The chain uses TRBV7-2 and TRBJ1-1; perhaps TRBD1 as D (5 bases). CDR3 length: 13 residues. Trimming cost V 1 base and J 9 bases, with 12 bases left between them. Germline V lookup: CDR1 SGHTA, CDR2 FQGNSA. Here the CDR3 DNA reads TGTGCCAGCAGCTTAGAGTGGGGCAGCCAAGCTTTCTTT. It codes for CASSLEWGSQAFF. The full variable domain, rest sourced from reference TRBV7-2 and TRBJ1-1, is GAGVSQSPSNKVTEKGKDVELRCDPISGHTALYWYRQSLGQGLEFLIYFQGNSAPDKSGLPSDRFSAERTGGSVSTLTIQRTQQEDSAVYLCASSLEWGSQAFFGQGTRLTVV.

The CDR3 loop reads CASSYEGDTQYF. The CDR3 DNA reads as TGTGCCAGCAGTTATGAAGGAGATACGCAGTATTTT. The chain links TRBV6-5 to TRBJ2-3; D call uncertain. Trimming removed 3 bases from V and 5 bases from J, with 6 bases in between. The CDR3 runs 12 residues. Germline values: CDR1 MNHEY, CDR2 SVGAGI.

J is TRBJ2-3 and V is TRBV12-5; no definite D call. Germline V CDR1 and CDR2: LGHNT, FRNRAP. Trimming pared 3 bases from V and 6 bases from J, leaving 7 bases between. CDR3 length: 12 residues. CDR3 sequence reads: CASGFSADTQYF. Here the CDR3 DNA reads TGTGCTAGTGGTTTCTCGGCGGATACGCAGTATTTT. Variable domain in full (rest from reference TRBV12-5 and TRBJ2-3): DARVTQTPRHKVTEMGQEVTMRCQPILGHNTVFWYRQTMMQGLELLAYFRNRAPLDDSGMPKDRFSAEMPDATLATLKIQPSEPRDSAVYFCASGFSADTQYFGPGTRLTVL.

The CDR3 DNA is TGTGCCAGCAGTTTTGAGGGTGGTGGCTACACCTTC. The encoded protein is CASSFEGGGYTF. The chain is built from TRBV28 and TRBJ1-2; D unclear. Germline V gives CDR1 MDHEN, CDR2 SYDVKM. This CDR3 has 12 residues. With 3 bases removed from V and 7 bases from J, the gap between germline ends came to 9 bases.

The genes are TRBV4-2 and TRBJ1-6; 10 nucleotides match TRBD1. Germline loops: CDR1 LGHNA, CDR2 YNFKEQ. The CDR3 is made up of 14 amino acids. J was trimmed by 6 bases and V by 4 bases; bases with no gene match: 0. CDR3 in DNA: TGTGCCAGCAGCCGGGACAGGGGTAATTCACCCCTCCACTTT. This gives the protein CASSRDRGNSPLHF.

The chain combines TRBV5-4 with TRBJ1-2; 9 bases line up with TRBD1. The trim removed 4 bases at V and 5 bases at J, leaving 12 bases unmatched. This CDR3 comprises 16 residues. CDR1 and CDR2 (germline): SGHNT, YYREEE (reference sequence). Written as DNA, the CDR3 is TGTGCCAGCAGCACGTCCCGGGACAGGGCCTCTTATGGCTACACCTTC. Translating it yields CASSTSRDRASYGYTF.

V and J are TRBV2 and TRBJ1-1; D may be TRBD1 (5 bases). The CDR3 extends over 15 amino acids. From germline, CDR1 is SNHLY and CDR2 FYNNEI. The V gene lost 8 bases and the J gene lost 1 base, with 17 bases spanning the gap. In nucleotides, the CDR3 is TGTGCCAGCCACGTAGAGGGACTGGAGAACACTGAAGCTTTCTTT. It specifies CASHVEGLENTEAFF.

The CDR3 nucleotides read TGTGCCAGCAGAATCCCGGGGAGAGAGACCCAGTACTTC. This gives the protein CASRIPGRETQYF. The chain links TRBV7-6 to TRBJ2-5; TRBD2 might be the D (5 bases). V lost 6 bases, J lost 4 bases, and 12 bases lay in between. The germline V gene encodes CDR1 SGHVS and CDR2 FNYEAQ. The CDR3 is made up of 13 amino acids.

The chain employs TRBV11-1 and TRBJ1-4; the D is unclear. V was shortened by 4 bases and J by 4 bases, with 7 bases between the two germline ends. The germline CDR1 and CDR2 sequences are SGHAT and FQDESV (reference sequence). CDR3 length: 13 amino acids. CDR3 protein: CASSYGFNEKLFF. In nucleotides, the CDR3 is TGTGCCAGCAGCTACGGTTTTAATGAAAAACTGTTTTTT.

The V gene is TRBV6-4, the J gene TRBJ1-1; D gene ambiguous. V was cut by 6 bases and J by 3 bases, with 17 bases left in between. This CDR3 spans 15 amino acids. CDR1 and CDR2 from the germline V gene are MRHNA and SNTAGT. CDR3 coding DNA: TGTGCCAGCAGGAAGGAGTCGACAAAGTACACTGAAGCTTTCTTT. Encoded protein: CASRKESTKYTEAFF.

J is TRBJ2-5 and V is TRBV9; D not certain. V was pared by 4 bases and J by 4 bases, with 11 bases between. CDR3 size: 13 residues. Germline CDR1 and CDR2: SGDLS and YYNGEE. CDR3 bases: TGTGCCAGCAGCTCCCCCCGAGGAGAGACCCAGTACTTC. Encoded protein: CASSSPRGETQYF.

V and J are TRBV4-3 and TRBJ2-5; no clear D gene. V lost 0 bases, J lost 0 bases, and 8 bases lay in between. Looked up from germline, CDR1 is LGHNA and CDR2 is YSLEER. The CDR3 has 15 residues. The CDR3 is CASSQDRRYQETQYF. The CDR3 nucleotides are TGCGCCAGCAGCCAAGATCGCCGGTACCAAGAGACCCAGTACTTC.

This clone was counted once. This chain uses TRBV30 with TRBJ2-1; D is uncertain. Trimming left V 4 bases short and J 4 bases short, with 5 bases between. Germline V CDR1 and CDR2: GTSNPN, SVGIG (reference sequence). The CDR3 runs to 11 residues. CDR3 residues: CAWNSYNEQFF. DNA for the CDR3: TGTGCCTGGAATTCGTACAATGAGCAGTTCTTC. The complete variable domain, with remaining parts taken from reference TRBV30 and TRBJ2-1, reads SQTIHQWPATLVQPVGSPLSLECTVEGTSNPNLYWYRQAAGRGLQLLFYSVGIGQISSEVPQNLSASRPQDRQFILSSKKLLLSDSGFYLCAWNSYNEQFFGPGTRLTVL.

This chain links TRBV7-2 with TRBJ2-2, with 9 bases identical to TRBD1. Germline V gene sequence: CDR1 SGHTA, CDR2 FQGNSA. CDR3 size: 15 residues. With 4 bases clipped from V and 3 bases from J, the junction kept 3 bases outside the gene matches. The CDR3 reads CASSWGQGYTGELFF. CDR3 nucleotide sequence: TGTGCCAGCAGCTGGGGACAGGGATACACCGGGGAGCTGTTTTTT.

This clone was counted only a few times. The rearrangement joins TRBV6-4 to TRBJ2-7; D remains ambiguous. V was shortened by 7 bases and J by 2 bases, with 9 bases between the two germline ends. CDR1 and CDR2 from the germline V gene are MRHNA and SNTAGT. The CDR3 totals 12 residues. DNA of the CDR3: TGTGCCAGCACCGACTCCGCCTACGAGCAGTACTTC. Translation: CASTDSAYEQYF.

The J gene is TRBJ1-1, the V gene TRBV28; the D is unclear. Germline CDR1 reads MDHEN; CDR2 reads SYDVKM. The CDR3 has 11 amino acids. Trimming stripped 7 bases from V and 2 bases from J, with 5 bases between. CDR3 region: CASTLNTEAFF. The CDR3 DNA follows: TGTGCCAGCACCCTTAACACTGAAGCTTTCTTT.

This sequence joins TRBV5-1 and TRBJ2-7; maybe TRBD2 (6 bases). The CDR3 is 15 residues long. Germline V gene sequence: CDR1 SGHRS, CDR2 YFSETQ. Trimming removed 2 bases at V and 5 bases at J, with 17 bases between. CDR3 sequence (DNA): TGCGCCAGCAGCTTAGATGGGACTTCTCGCCACGAGCAGTACTTC. Its translation: CASSLDGTSRHEQYF.